A selection of T cell receptor beta chains follows, all from one sample in a study of T cell repertoires in cytomegalovirus infection. One entry per CDR3 protein results from TCRdb running MiXCR on the reads. The sample yields roughly 500,000 distinct CDR3 sequences, over 9% seen once. The sample taken for sequencing was PBMCs. These receptors were obtained from a human donor in good health (CMV status not recorded). Some clones in this sample may be carry-over from other donors' samples. Each CDR3 is given with its conserved first and last residue. Fields, in order: D gene, J gene, V gene, clone size, CDR3 protein, CDR3 DNA. A D gene is named only where the DNA matches it firmly. Clone size appears in some rows only: once, few, many, or a class for an expanded clone.

d_gene: TRBD2; j_gene: TRBJ2-1; v_gene: TRBV15; abundance: .; CDR3aa: CATSRDIGSGRGNEQFF; CDR3nt: TGTGCCACCAGCAGAGATATCGGGAGCGGGAGAGGGAATGAGCAGTTCTTC
d_gene: .; j_gene: TRBJ1-4; v_gene: TRBV20-1; abundance: .; CDR3aa: CSAVPLDGRNEKLFF; CDR3nt: TGCAGTGCCGTTCCACTGGACGGAAGAAATGAAAAACTGTTTTTT
d_gene: .; j_gene: TRBJ2-2; v_gene: TRBV11-2; abundance: many; CDR3aa: CASSLESPWIDTGELFF; CDR3nt: TGTGCCAGCAGCTTAGAATCCCCCTGGATTGACACCGGGGAGCTGTTTTTT
d_gene: .; j_gene: TRBJ2-5; v_gene: TRBV6-1; abundance: few; CDR3aa: CASSHSETQYF; CDR3nt: TGTGCCAGCAGTCATAGCGAGACCCAGTACTTC
d_gene: .; j_gene: TRBJ2-7; v_gene: TRBV7-9; abundance: many; CDR3aa: CASSLQGSSYEQYF; CDR3nt: TGTGCCAGCAGCCTTCAGGGGAGTTCCTACGAGCAGTACTTC
d_gene: TRBD1; j_gene: TRBJ2-7; v_gene: TRBV28; abundance: many; CDR3aa: CASSAGQGFSYEQYF; CDR3nt: TGTGCCAGCAGTGCGGGACAGGGATTTTCCTACGAGCAGTACTTC
d_gene: TRBD1; j_gene: TRBJ2-5; v_gene: TRBV12-3/TRBV12-4; abundance: many; CDR3aa: CASKGTGESETQYF; CDR3nt: TGTGCCAGCAAGGGGACAGGGGAATCCGAGACCCAGTACTTC
d_gene: TRBD1; j_gene: TRBJ2-7; v_gene: TRBV7-8; abundance: many; CDR3aa: CASSSNRGYEQYF; CDR3nt: TGTGCCAGCAGCTCCAACAGGGGTTACGAGCAGTACTTC
d_gene: .; j_gene: TRBJ2-2; v_gene: TRBV5-1; abundance: few; CDR3aa: CASSARPLGDTGELFF; CDR3nt: TGCGCCAGCAGCGCCCGACCCCTAGGGGACACCGGGGAGCTGTTTTTT
d_gene: .; j_gene: TRBJ2-3; v_gene: TRBV28; abundance: .; CDR3aa: CASSPRTPSTDTQYF; CDR3nt: TGTGCCAGCAGTCCGAGGACCCCTAGCACAGATACGCAGTATTTT
d_gene: .; j_gene: TRBJ1-2; v_gene: TRBV27; abundance: many; CDR3aa: CASSLAGAGYTF; CDR3nt: TGTGCCAGCAGTTTAGCGGGCGCCGGCTACACCTTC
d_gene: TRBD2; j_gene: TRBJ2-5; v_gene: TRBV12-3/TRBV12-4; abundance: many; CDR3aa: CASSPRAPIAGAYQETQYF; CDR3nt: TGTGCCAGCAGTCCCCGAGCCCCGATAGCGGGGGCGTACCAAGAGACCCAGTACTTC
d_gene: .; j_gene: TRBJ1-2; v_gene: TRBV5-6; abundance: .; CDR3aa: CASSLWPGLRHDYTF; CDR3nt: TGTGCCAGCAGCTTGTGGCCGGGTCTCAGGCATGACTACACCTTC
d_gene: .; j_gene: TRBJ1-6; v_gene: TRBV12-3/TRBV12-4; abundance: .; CDR3aa: CASTFANNSPLHF; CDR3nt: TGTGCCAGCACCTTCGCAAATAATTCACCCCTCCACTTT
d_gene: TRBD1; j_gene: TRBJ1-1; v_gene: TRBV29-1; abundance: .; CDR3aa: CSVSGTGAEAFF; CDR3nt: TGCAGCGTGTCCGGGACAGGGGCTGAAGCTTTCTTT
d_gene: .; j_gene: TRBJ1-2; v_gene: TRBV7-2; abundance: many; CDR3aa: CASSFKGRTGGYTF; CDR3nt: TGTGCCAGCAGCTTCAAGGGGAGGACCGGGGGCTACACCTTC
d_gene: .; j_gene: TRBJ1-2; v_gene: TRBV29-1; abundance: .; CDR3aa: CSVEDVAYGYTF; CDR3nt: TGCAGCGTTGAAGATGTAGCTTATGGCTACACCTTC
d_gene: TRBD1; j_gene: TRBJ1-2; v_gene: TRBV5-1; abundance: many; CDR3aa: CASSIPGQNYGYTF; CDR3nt: TGCGCCAGCAGCATACCGGGACAGAACTATGGCTACACCTTC
d_gene: .; j_gene: TRBJ1-5; v_gene: TRBV20-1; abundance: few; CDR3aa: CSARDLGGVSNQPQHF; CDR3nt: TGCAGTGCTAGAGATCTGGGAGGGGTGAGCAATCAGCCCCAGCATTTT
d_gene: .; j_gene: TRBJ1-1; v_gene: TRBV7-9; abundance: .; CDR3aa: CASRARDGWRAFF; CDR3nt: TGTGCCAGCAGGGCCCGGGACGGATGGCGAGCTTTCTTT
d_gene: TRBD1; j_gene: TRBJ2-2; v_gene: TRBV19; abundance: many; CDR3aa: CASSIQGAANTGELFF; CDR3nt: TGTGCCAGTAGTATTCAGGGGGCAGCGAACACCGGGGAGCTGTTTTTT
d_gene: .; j_gene: TRBJ1-2; v_gene: TRBV5-5; abundance: .; CDR3aa: CASSLAGRIYGYTF; CDR3nt: TGTGCCAGCAGCTTGGCCGGGCGGATCTATGGCTACACCTTC
d_gene: .; j_gene: TRBJ1-2; v_gene: TRBV5-1; abundance: few; CDR3aa: CASSLMTDSLGYGYTF; CDR3nt: TGCGCCAGCAGCTTAATGACAGACTCCCTGGGCTATGGCTACACCTTC
d_gene: TRBD1; j_gene: TRBJ2-7; v_gene: TRBV10-3; abundance: .; CDR3aa: CATGDSAYEQYF; CDR3nt: TGTGCCACTGGGGACAGCGCCTACGAGCAGTACTTC
d_gene: TRBD2; j_gene: TRBJ2-1; v_gene: TRBV7-2; abundance: many; CDR3aa: CASSLDLGRLGEQFF; CDR3nt: TGTGCCAGCAGCTTGGACCTCGGGAGGCTGGGCGAGCAGTTCTTC
d_gene: .; j_gene: TRBJ1-6; v_gene: TRBV28; abundance: .; CDR3aa: CASSAGTYYYSPLHF; CDR3nt: TGTGCCAGCAGCGCAGGGACCTATTACTATTCACCCCTCCACTTT
d_gene: .; j_gene: TRBJ1-5; v_gene: TRBV15; abundance: .; CDR3aa: CATSRPQGTEGQPQHF; CDR3nt: TGTGCCACCAGCAGACCACAGGGAACGGAAGGACAGCCCCAGCATTTT